The sequence of this T cell receptor (beta chain) was determined in a study of T cell responses to AZD1222 COVID-19 vaccine. V was trimmed by 0 bases and J by 4 bases, leaving 9 bases between them. CDR3 length: 14 residues. Some clones are missing from TCRdb's copy, which holds only in-frame ones; the method was immunoSEQ multiplex PCR. Found here are some 36,000 clones, 85% to 90% of them singletons; the top ten hold around 6.6%. The rearrangement links TRBV23-1 to TRBJ1-1; D gene unclear. TRBV23-1 is given ORF status, its function remaining uncertain. Sequencing used peripheral blood, obtained on day 0 of AZD1222 vaccination. The TCR sequence derives from an adult in good health. CDR3 nucleotide sequence: TGCGCCAGCAGTCAATCGGTCGGCACCACTGAAGCTTTCTTT. This gives the protein CASSQSVGTTEAFF.